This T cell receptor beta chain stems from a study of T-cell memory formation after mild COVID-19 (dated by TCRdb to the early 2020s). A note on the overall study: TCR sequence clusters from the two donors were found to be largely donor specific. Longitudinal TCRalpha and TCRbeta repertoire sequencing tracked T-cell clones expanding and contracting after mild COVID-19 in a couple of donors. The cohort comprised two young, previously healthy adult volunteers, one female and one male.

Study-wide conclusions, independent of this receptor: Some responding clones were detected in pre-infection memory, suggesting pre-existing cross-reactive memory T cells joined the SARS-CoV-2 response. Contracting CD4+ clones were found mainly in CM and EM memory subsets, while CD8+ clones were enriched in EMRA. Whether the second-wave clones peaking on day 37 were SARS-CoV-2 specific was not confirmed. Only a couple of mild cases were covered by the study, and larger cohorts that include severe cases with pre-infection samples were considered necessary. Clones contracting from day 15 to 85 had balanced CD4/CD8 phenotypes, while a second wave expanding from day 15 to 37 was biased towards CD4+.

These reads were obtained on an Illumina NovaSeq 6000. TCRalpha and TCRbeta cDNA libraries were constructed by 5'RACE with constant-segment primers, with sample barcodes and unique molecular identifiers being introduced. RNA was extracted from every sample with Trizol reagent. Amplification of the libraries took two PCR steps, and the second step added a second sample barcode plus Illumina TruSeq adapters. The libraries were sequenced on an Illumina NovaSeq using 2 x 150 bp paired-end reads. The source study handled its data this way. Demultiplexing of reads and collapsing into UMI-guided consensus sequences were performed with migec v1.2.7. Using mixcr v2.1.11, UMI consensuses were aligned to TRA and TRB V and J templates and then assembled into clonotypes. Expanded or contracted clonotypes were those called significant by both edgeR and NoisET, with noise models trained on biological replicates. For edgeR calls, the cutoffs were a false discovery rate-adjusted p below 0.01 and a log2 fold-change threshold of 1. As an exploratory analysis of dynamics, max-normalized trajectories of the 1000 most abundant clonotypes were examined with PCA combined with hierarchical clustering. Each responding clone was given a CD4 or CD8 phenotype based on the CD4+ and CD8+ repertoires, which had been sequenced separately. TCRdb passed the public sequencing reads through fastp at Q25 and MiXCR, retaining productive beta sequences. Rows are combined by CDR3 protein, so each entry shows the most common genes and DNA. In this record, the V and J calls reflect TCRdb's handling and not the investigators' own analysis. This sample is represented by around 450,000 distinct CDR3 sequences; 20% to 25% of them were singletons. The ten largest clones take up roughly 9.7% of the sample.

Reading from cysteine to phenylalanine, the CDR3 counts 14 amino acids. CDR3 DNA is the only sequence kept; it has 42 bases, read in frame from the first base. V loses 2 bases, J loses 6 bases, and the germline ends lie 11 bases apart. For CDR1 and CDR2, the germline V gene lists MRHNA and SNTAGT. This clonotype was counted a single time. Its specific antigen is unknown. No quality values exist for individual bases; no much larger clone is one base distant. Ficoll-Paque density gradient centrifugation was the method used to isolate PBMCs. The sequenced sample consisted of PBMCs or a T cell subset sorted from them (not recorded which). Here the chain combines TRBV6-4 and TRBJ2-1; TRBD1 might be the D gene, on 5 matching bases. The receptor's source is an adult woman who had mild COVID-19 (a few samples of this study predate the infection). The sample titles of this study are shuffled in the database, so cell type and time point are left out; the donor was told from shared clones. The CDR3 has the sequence CASSDNRWGNEQFF. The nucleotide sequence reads TGTGCCAGCAGTGACAACAGGTGGGGCAATGAGCAGTTCTTC.